This T cell receptor (beta chain) was sequenced in a study of patients and donors after allogeneic stem cell transplantation. In TCRdb, the RT-PCR reads were re-called with MiXCR into one record per CDR3 protein. The sample consists of more than 850,000 distinct CDR3 sequences, roughly 18% of them appearing once. This CDR3 is 15 amino acids long. V lost 0 bases, J lost 10 bases, and 9 bases stayed unmatched. CDR1 and CDR2 from the germline V gene are SGHRS and YFSETQ. This receptor was taken from a human donor who was either an allogeneic HSCT recipient or a stem cell or donor lymphocyte infusion donor (not recorded which). It is not recorded whose cells these are; they may come from a transplant donor. V is TRBV5-1 and J is TRBJ2-1; 8 positions match TRBD2. Sequenced input: blood, either unsorted or a sorted T cell fraction (not recorded which). In DNA form, the CDR3 reads TGCGCCAGCAGCTTGGCCGCGCGGGGGGCGAGGGAGCAGTTCTTC. As protein: CASSLAARGAREQFF.